This T cell receptor (beta chain) was captured by sequencing in a study of CD8+CD57+ T cells in acquired aplastic anemia (dated by TCRdb to 2016 to 2018). For the wider study: DNA extracted from sorted CD4+ and CD8+ cells had a mean of roughly 3.4 ug, with a range of 0.2 to 27.4 ug. CD8+CD57+ expansion was defined as a frequency above the mean frequency observed in healthy subjects. Beyond this particular receptor, the publication reports: Around 30 CD8+ CDR3 sequences were shared between patients and controls but appeared highly expressed in patients and within their immunodominant clones. Patients and healthy controls showed no significant difference in CD8+ Simpson's diversity (P=0.060).

Patients chosen for sequencing had shown expansion of CD8+CD57+ cells by flow cytometry. Every patient had a diagnosis of severe acquired aplastic anemia based on International Study of Aplastic Anemia and Agranulocytosis and Camitta criteria. No patient had received any therapy when blood was sampled. In the study, sorted CD4+ and CD8+ blood T cells from patients with severe aplastic anemia and from healthy subjects underwent deep sequencing of TCR repertoires. Patients were enrolled under clinicaltrials.gov protocols 00001620, 01623167, 00001397, 00071045, 00081523 and 00961064 in the USA. Ficoll-Paque density gradient centrifugation was used to isolate peripheral blood mononuclear cells. CD4+ and CD8+ T cells were sorted by FACS or magnetic beads before DNA extraction. Profiling of TCR beta VDJ combinations and CDR3 sequences used genomic DNA as the template. An Illumina HiSeq 2000 was used for TCR repertoire sequencing. The study's processing was this. Repertoires were assessed using TRBV/TRBJ rearrangement plots, CDR3 size and DJ length profiles, and Simpson's diversity index. The immunodominant clone was defined as the most abundant DNA sequence in deep sequencing data. CDR3 amino acid sequences were checked for sharing between subjects and were compared against published repertoires and the VDJdb database. In-frame beta chains were kept once TCRdb had trimmed the public reads at Q25 with fastp and called clones with MiXCR. Identical CDR3 protein sequences are pooled into one entry, listed with their most common genes and DNA. These V and J calls originate from TCRdb's pipeline instead of the authors' own analysis. The sample table shows around 250,000 distinct CDR3 sequences, and roughly 82% are seen once. The top ten constitute 35% to 50% of the sample.

The junction shows trimming of 7 bases on V and 5 bases on J, and the gene matches do not reach 11 bases of it. The germline V gene sets CDR1 to MGHDK and CDR2 to SYGVNS. The cysteine opens and the phenylalanine closes a CDR3 of 16 amino acids. The sequence is cut down to CDR3 DNA, 48 bases in frame from base 1. This clonotype showed up just a few times. This receptor's antigen is unknown. There are no base qualities to consult, and no much larger clone falls within one base. The origin of this receptor is a human donor with aplastic anemia. In this chain, TRBV25-1 is recombined with TRBJ1-1; TRBD1 agrees with 12 junctional bases. Material for sequencing was sorted CD4+, CD8+, or CD8+CD57+ T cells (not recorded which) from PBMCs. The DNA is as follows: TGTGCCAGCACCCCAACGGGACAGGGGGCGGGGACTGAAGCTTTCTTT. This sequence encodes CASTPTGQGAGTEAFF.